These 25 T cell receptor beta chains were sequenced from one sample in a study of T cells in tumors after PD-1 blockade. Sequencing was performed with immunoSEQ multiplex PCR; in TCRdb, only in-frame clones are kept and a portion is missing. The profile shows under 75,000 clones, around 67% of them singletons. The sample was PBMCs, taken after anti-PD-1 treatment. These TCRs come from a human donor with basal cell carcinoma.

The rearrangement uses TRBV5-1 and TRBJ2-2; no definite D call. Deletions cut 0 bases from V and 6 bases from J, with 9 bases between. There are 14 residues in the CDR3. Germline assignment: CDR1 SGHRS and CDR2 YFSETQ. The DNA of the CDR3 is TGCGCCAGCAGCTTGGATCTAGTCCCCGGGGAGCTGTTTTTT. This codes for CASSLDLVPGELFF. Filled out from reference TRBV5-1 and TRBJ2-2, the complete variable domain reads KAGVTQTPRYLIKTRGQQVTLSCSPISGHRSVSWYQQTPGQGLQFLFEYFSETQRNKGNFPGRFSGRQFSNSRSEMNVSTLELGDSALYLCASSLDLVPGELFFGEGSRLTVL.

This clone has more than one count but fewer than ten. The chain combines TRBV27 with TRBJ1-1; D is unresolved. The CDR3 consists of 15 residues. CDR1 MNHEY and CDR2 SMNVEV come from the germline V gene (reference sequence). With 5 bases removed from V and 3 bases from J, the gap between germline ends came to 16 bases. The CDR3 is CASSPRRPYYTEAFF. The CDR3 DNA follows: TGTGCCAGCAGTCCCCGAAGGCCGTATTACACTGAAGCTTTCTTT.

The CDR3, as DNA: TGTGCCAGCAGCTTTAAGAGGACAGGGGGGAAGGGTGAAGCTTTCTTT. Amino acids: CASSFKRTGGKGEAFF. The chain joins TRBV5-6 to TRBJ1-1, with 10 bases aligning to TRBD1. V was clipped by 2 bases and J by 7 bases; unmatched bases: 11. Germline V gene sequence: CDR1 SGHDT, CDR2 YYEEEE. This CDR3 contains 16 residues. Using reference TRBV5-6 and TRBJ1-1 for the parts outside the CDR3, the full variable domain is DAGVTQSPTHLIKTRGQQVTLRCSPKSGHDTVSWYQQALGQGPQFIFQYYEEEERQRGNFPDRFSGHQFPNYSSELNVNALLLGDSALYLCASSFKRTGGKGEAFFGQGTRLTVV.

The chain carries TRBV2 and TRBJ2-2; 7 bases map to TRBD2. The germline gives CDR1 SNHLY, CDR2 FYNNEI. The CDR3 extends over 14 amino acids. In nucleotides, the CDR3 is TGTGCGACCCATCCCGGGGGGTGGACCGGGGAGCTGTTTTTT. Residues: CATHPGGWTGELFF.

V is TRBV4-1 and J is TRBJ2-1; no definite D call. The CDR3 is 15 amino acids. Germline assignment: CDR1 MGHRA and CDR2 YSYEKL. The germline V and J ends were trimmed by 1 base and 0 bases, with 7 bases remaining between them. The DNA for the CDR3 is TGCGCCAGCAGCCAAGGACCGAGCTCCTACAATGAGCAGTTCTTC. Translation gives CASSQGPSSYNEQFF.

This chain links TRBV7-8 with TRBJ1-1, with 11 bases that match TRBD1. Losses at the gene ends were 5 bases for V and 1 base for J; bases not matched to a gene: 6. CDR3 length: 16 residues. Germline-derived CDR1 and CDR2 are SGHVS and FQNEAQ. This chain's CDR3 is CASSLRDRGSNTEAFF. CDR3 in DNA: TGTGCCAGCAGCCTCCGGGACAGGGGGTCGAACACTGAAGCTTTCTTT. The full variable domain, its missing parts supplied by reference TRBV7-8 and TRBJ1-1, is GAGVSQSPRYKVAKRGQDVALRCDPISGHVSLFWYQQALGQGPEFLTYFQNEAQLDKSGLPSDRFFAERPEGSVSTLKIQRTQQEDSAVYLCASSLRDRGSNTEAFFGQGTRLTVV.

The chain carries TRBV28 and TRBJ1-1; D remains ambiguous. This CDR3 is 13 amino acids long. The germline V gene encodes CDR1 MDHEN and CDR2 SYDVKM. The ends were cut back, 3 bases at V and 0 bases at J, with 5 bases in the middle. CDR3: CASSLELNTEAFF. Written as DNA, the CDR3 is TGTGCCAGCAGTTTGGAGTTGAACACTGAAGCTTTCTTT.

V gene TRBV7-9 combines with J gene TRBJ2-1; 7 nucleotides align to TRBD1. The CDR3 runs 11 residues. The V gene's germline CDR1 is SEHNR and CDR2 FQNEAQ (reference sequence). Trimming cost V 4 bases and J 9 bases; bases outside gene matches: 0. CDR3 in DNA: TGTGCCAGCAGCTCAGGGGGTGAGCAGTTCTTC. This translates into CASSSGGEQFF.

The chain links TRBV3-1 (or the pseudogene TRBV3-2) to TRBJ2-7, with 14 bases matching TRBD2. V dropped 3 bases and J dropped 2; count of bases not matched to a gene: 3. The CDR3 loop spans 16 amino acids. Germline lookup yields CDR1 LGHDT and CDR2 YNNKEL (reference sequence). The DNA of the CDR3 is TGTGCCAGCAGCCAGGGACTAGCGGGGGCTCCCTACGAGCAGTACTTC. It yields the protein CASSQGLAGAPYEQYF.

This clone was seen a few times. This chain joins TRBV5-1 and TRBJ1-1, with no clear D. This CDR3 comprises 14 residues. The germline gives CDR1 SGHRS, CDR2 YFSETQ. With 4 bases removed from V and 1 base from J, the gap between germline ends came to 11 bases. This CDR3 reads CASSPGFKNTEAFF. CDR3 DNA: TGCGCCAGCAGCCCCGGGTTTAAGAACACTGAAGCTTTCTTT.

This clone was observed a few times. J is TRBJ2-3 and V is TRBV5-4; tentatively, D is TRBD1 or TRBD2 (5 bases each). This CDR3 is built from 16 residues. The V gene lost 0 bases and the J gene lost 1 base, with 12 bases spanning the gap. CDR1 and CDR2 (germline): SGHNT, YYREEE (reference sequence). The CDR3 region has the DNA TGTGCCAGCAGCTTGGAGAGCCGAGGGGGCACAGATACGCAGTATTTT. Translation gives CASSLESRGGTDTQYF.

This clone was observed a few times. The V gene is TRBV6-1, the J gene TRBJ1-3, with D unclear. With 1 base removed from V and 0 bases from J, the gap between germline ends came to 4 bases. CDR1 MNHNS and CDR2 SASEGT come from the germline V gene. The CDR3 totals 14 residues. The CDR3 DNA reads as TGTGCCAGCAGTGAAGGCAACTCTGGAAACACCATATATTTT. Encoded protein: CASSEGNSGNTIYF.

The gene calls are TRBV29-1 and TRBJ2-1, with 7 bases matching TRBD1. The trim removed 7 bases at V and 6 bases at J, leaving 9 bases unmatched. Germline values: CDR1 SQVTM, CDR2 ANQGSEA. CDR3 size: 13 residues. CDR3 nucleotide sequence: TGCAGCGATTCGACAGGGATCGCCAATGAGCAGTTCTTC. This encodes CSDSTGIANEQFF.

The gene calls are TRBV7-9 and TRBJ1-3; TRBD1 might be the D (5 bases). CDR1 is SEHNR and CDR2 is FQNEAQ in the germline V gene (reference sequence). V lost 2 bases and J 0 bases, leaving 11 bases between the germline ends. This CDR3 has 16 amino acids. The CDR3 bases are TGTGCCAGCAGCTTACCAGGGTGGAACTCTGGAAACACCATATATTTT. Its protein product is CASSLPGWNSGNTIYF.

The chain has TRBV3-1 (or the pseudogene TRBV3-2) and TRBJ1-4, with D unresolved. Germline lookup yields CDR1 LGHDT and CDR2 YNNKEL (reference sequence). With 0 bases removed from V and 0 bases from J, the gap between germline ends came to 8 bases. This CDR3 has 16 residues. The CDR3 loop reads CASSQDPPSTNEKLFF. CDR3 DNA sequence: TGTGCCAGCAGCCAAGATCCGCCATCAACTAATGAAAAACTGTTTTTT.

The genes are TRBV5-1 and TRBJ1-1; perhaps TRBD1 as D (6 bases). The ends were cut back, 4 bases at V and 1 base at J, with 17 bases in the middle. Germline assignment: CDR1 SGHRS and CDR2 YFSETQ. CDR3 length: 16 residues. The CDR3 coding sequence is TGCGCCAGCAGCCCCTCGGAAGGGGGTAGGAACACTGAAGCTTTCTTT. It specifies CASSPSEGGRNTEAFF. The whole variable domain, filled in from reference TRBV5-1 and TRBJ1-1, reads KAGVTQTPRYLIKTRGQQVTLSCSPISGHRSVSWYQQTPGQGLQFLFEYFSETQRNKGNFPGRFSGRQFSNSRSEMNVSTLELGDSALYLCASSPSEGGRNTEAFFGQGTRLTVV.

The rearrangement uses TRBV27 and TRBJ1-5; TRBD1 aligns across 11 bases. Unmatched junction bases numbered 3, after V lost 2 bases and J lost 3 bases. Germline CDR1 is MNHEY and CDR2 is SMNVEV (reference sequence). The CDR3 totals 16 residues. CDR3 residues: CASSLGTGGNNQPQHF. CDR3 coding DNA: TGTGCCAGCAGTTTAGGGACAGGGGGTAACAATCAGCCCCAGCATTTT.

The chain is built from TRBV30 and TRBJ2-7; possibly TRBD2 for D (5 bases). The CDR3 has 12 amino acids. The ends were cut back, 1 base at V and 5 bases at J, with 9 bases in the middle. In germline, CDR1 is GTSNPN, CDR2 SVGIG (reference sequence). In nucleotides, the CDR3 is TGTGCCTGGAGTGAACGGGGTGACGAGCAGTACTTC. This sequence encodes CAWSERGDEQYF.

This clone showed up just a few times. The CDR3 DNA sequence: TGTGCCAGCAGTGACTCGTCTAGCGGGGGGGCAAATGAGCAGTTCTTC. As protein: CASSDSSSGGANEQFF. V is TRBV6-4 and J is TRBJ2-1, with 12 bases lining up with TRBD2. Trimming at V came to 0 bases and at J to 7 bases, leaving 4 bases not matched to a gene. CDR3 size: 16 residues. Germline-derived CDR1 and CDR2 are MRHNA and SNTAGT.

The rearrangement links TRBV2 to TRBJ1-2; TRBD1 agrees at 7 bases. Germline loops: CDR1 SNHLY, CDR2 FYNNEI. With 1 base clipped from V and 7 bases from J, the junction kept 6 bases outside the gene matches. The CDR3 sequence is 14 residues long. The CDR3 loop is CASSEEKGAAGYTF. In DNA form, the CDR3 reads TGTGCCAGCAGTGAAGAGAAGGGGGCAGCTGGCTACACCTTC.

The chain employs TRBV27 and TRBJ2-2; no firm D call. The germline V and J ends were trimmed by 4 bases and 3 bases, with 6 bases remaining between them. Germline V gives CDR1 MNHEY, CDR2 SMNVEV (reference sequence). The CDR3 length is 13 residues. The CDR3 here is CASSSIYTGELFF. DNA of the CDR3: TGTGCCAGCAGTTCCATCTACACCGGGGAGCTGTTTTTT.

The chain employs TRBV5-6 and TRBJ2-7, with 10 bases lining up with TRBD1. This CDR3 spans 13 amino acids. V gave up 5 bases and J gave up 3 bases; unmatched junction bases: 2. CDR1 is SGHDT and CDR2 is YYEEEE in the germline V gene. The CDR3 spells CASRRTGGYEQYF. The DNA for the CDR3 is TGTGCCAGCAGGCGGACAGGGGGCTACGAGCAGTACTTC. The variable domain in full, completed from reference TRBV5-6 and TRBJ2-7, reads DAGVTQSPTHLIKTRGQQVTLRCSPKSGHDTVSWYQQALGQGPQFIFQYYEEEERQRGNFPDRFSGHQFPNYSSELNVNALLLGDSALYLCASRRTGGYEQYFGPGTRLTVT.

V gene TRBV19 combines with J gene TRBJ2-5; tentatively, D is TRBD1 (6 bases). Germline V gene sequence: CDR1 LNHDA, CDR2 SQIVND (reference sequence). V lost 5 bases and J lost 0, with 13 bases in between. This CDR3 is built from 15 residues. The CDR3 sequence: CASSRQASYQETQYF. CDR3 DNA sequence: TGTGCCAGTAGTCGACAGGCCTCGTACCAAGAGACCCAGTACTTC.

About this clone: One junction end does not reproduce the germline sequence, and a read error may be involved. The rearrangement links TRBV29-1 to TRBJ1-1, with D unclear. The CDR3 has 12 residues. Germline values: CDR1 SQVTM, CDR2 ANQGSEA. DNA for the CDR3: TGCAGCGTTGAGGAACAACCCACTAAAGCTTTCTTT. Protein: CSVEEQPTKAFF.

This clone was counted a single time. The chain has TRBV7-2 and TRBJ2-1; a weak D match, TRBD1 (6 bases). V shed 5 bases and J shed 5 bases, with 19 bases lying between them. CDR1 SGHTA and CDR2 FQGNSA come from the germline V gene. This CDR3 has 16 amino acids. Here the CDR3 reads CASSDPGVSRHNEQFF. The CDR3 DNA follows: TGTGCCAGCAGCGATCCAGGGGTATCTCGTCACAATGAGCAGTTCTTC.